One and the same sample provided the 19 T cell receptor beta chains below, sequenced in a study of identical twins. TCRdb passed the 5' RACE reads through MiXCR, listing each CDR3 protein once. The sample yields 300,000 to 400,000 distinct CDR3 sequences, roughly an eighth seen once. This sample also appeared in a second study, on yellow fever vaccine responses in identical twins.

Sequences were obtained from CD8+ T cells sorted from blood. The receptors were gathered from a woman between 18 and 29 years old in good health.

The gene calls are TRBV2 and TRBJ2-5; a weak D match, TRBD1 (6 bases). There are 16 residues in the CDR3. The V gene's germline CDR1 is SNHLY and CDR2 FYNNEI. Between the trimmed V and J ends, which lost 8 bases and 5 bases, there was a span of 24 bases. The CDR3 coding sequence is TGTGCCAGCGCCCGGTGGGGACAAGGGCGTAGGGAGACCCAGTACTTC. This codes for CASARWGQGRRETQYF. The full variable domain, completed using reference TRBV2 and TRBJ2-5, is EPEVTQTPSHQVTQMGQEVILRCVPISNHLYFYWYRQILGQKVEFLVSFYNNEISEKSEIFDDQFSVERPDGSNFTLKIRSTKLEDSAMYFCASARWGQGRRETQYFGPGTRLLVL.

The sample holds many counts of this clonotype. This chain connects TRBV5-8 to TRBJ2-1, with D unresolved. This CDR3 has 12 amino acids. V was trimmed by 4 bases and J by 12 bases, leaving 14 bases between them. The germline V gene has CDR1 SGHTS and CDR2 YDEGEE. CDR3 residues: CASSDLLVGQFF. The CDR3 DNA is TGTGCCAGCAGCGACCTTTTGGTAGGGCAGTTCTTC. The full variable domain, its missing parts supplied by reference TRBV5-8 and TRBJ2-1, is EAGVTQSPTHLIKTRGQQATLRCSPISGHTSVYWYQQALGLGLQFLLWYDEGEERNRGNFPPRFSGRQFPNYSSELNVNALELEDSALYLCASSDLLVGQFFGPGTRLTVL.

Many counts were recorded for this clonotype. The chain employs TRBV28 and TRBJ2-7; a weak D match, TRBD1 (5 bases). Germline CDR1 is MDHEN and CDR2 is SYDVKM. The germline V and J ends were trimmed by 7 bases and 8 bases, with 21 bases remaining between them. CDR3 size: 14 residues. CDR3 loop: CASTLGEYPSKQYF. The CDR3 nucleotides read TGTGCCAGCACCCTAGGGGAATATCCAAGTAAGCAGTACTTC.

Ten or more counts support this clonotype. A read error may account for a junction end that differs from germline. The V gene is TRBV12-3 or TRBV12-4, the J gene TRBJ2-3; D is uncertain. The CDR3 length is 14 residues. The CDR3 region is CASSLAGGTDTQYF. The DNA of the CDR3 is TGTGCCAGCAGCTTAGCCGGTGGCACAGATACGCAGTATTTT.

Many counts were recorded for this clonotype. The V and J genes are TRBV12-3 or TRBV12-4 and TRBJ2-3; 7 bases match TRBD2. The V segment lost 7 bases and the J segment 1 base; nucleotides outside the gene matches: 8. There are 15 residues in the CDR3. The CDR3 nucleotides are TGTGCCAGCACCGCCCGGGGGGTAGGCACAGATACGCAGTATTTT. It yields the protein CASTARGVGTDTQYF.

The CDR3 reads CASSLAKSGPSTDTQYF. The CDR3 DNA follows: TGTGCCAGCAGCTTAGCGAAAAGCGGGCCTAGCACAGATACGCAGTATTTT. The genes are TRBV7-8 and TRBJ2-3; tentatively, D is TRBD2 (6 bases). The CDR3 spans 17 residues. Trimming took off 0 bases at V and 0 bases at J, with 13 bases between the two ends. Germline CDR1 and CDR2: SGHVS and FQNEAQ.

The V call is TRBV9, the J call TRBJ1-1; 7 positions match TRBD1. Germline assignment: CDR1 SGDLS and CDR2 YYNGEE. CDR3 length equals 16 residues. V lost 3 bases and J lost 1; bases outside the gene matches: 9. The CDR3 sequence is CASSGDRGTANTEAFF. DNA for the CDR3: TGTGCCAGCAGCGGAGACCGAGGGACAGCGAACACTGAAGCTTTCTTT.

This clonotype was recorded at least ten times. This chain connects TRBV12-3 or TRBV12-4 to TRBJ2-1, with 10 bases matching TRBD2. V lost 7 bases to trimming and J lost 8 bases; unmatched junction nucleotides: 5. CDR3 length: 13 amino acids. DNA of the CDR3: TGTGCCAGCAAAGGACTAGCGGTTGATGAGCAGTTCTTC. Translating it yields CASKGLAVDEQFF.

The genes are TRBV2 and TRBJ1-2, with D uncertain. Germline CDR1 reads SNHLY; CDR2 reads FYNNEI. This CDR3 has 11 residues. V was trimmed by 11 bases and J by 2 bases, leaving 9 bases between them. The CDR3 reads CAADTNYGYTF. The CDR3 DNA reads as TGTGCCGCCGACACCAACTATGGCTACACCTTC.

There are many counts of this clonotype. The chain has TRBV5-1 and TRBJ2-5; the D gene is possibly TRBD1 (5 bases). Trimming stripped 0 bases from V and 3 bases from J, with 9 bases between. The CDR3 spans 14 residues. CDR1 is SGHRS and CDR2 is YFSETQ in the germline V gene. In DNA, the CDR3 is TGCGCCAGCAGCTTGGACAGGTGGGAAGAGACCCAGTACTTC. It encodes CASSLDRWEETQYF.

This clonotype was found a few times. V and J are TRBV2 and TRBJ1-5, with D possibly being TRBD1 (6 bases). Germline V gene lookup returns CDR1 SNHLY and CDR2 FYNNEI. V was cut by 1 base and J by 7 bases, with 14 bases left in between. This CDR3 region has 15 residues. The DNA of the CDR3 is TGTGCCAGCAGTGAAGGGGGGGCGGAGAGACAGCCCCAGCATTTT. Its translation: CASSEGGAERQPQHF.

In this sample, this clonotype turned up a few times. The V and J genes are TRBV19 and TRBJ2-1; TRBD1 matches 12 bases. With V trimmed by 3 bases and J by 0 bases, 15 bases remained unmatched. CDR3 length equals 21 residues. Germline lookup yields CDR1 LNHDA and CDR2 SQIVND (reference sequence). CDR3 DNA: TGTGCCAGTAGTATCTCGGCCTCGGGGACAGGGGGCTTTAGCTCCTACAATGAGCAGTTCTTC. This sequence encodes CASSISASGTGGFSSYNEQFF. The full variable domain, completed using reference TRBV19 and TRBJ2-1, is DGGITQSPKYLFRKEGQNVTLSCEQNLNHDAMYWYRQDPGQGLRLIYYSQIVNDFQKGDIAEGYSVSREKKESFPLTVTSAQKNPTAFYLCASSISASGTGGFSSYNEQFFGPGTRLTVL.

This clonotype was counted only a few times. This chain joins TRBV5-6 and TRBJ2-4; D is tentatively TRBD1 or TRBD2 (5 bases each). Germline CDR1 and CDR2: SGHDT and YYEEEE. The CDR3 runs to 16 residues. V gave up 4 bases and J gave up 8 bases, with 22 bases separating them. The CDR3 nucleotides are TGTGCCAGCAGCCCCTACGAGGGGCAAGGAACGGACATTCAGTACTTC. The encoded protein is CASSPYEGQGTDIQYF. Looking up the rest from reference TRBV5-6 and TRBJ2-4 gives the full variable domain: DAGVTQSPTHLIKTRGQQVTLRCSPKSGHDTVSWYQQALGQGPQFIFQYYEEEERQRGNFPDRFSGHQFPNYSSELNVNALLLGDSALYLCASSPYEGQGTDIQYFGAGTRLSVL.

The J gene is TRBJ1-6, the V gene TRBV3-1; 9 bases fit TRBD1. The CDR3 covers 14 residues. CDR1 is LGHDT and CDR2 is YNNKEL in the germline V gene (reference sequence). After removal of 1 base from V and 12 bases from J, the junction contained 4 bases not matched to a gene. The CDR3 DNA sequence: TGTGCCAGCAGCCAAGGACAGGGGGTTGAACCCCTCCACTTT. Residues: CASSQGQGVEPLHF.

This clonotype was found many times. J is TRBJ1-2 and V is TRBV4-1; no clear D. This CDR3 is 13 amino acids long. The germline V gene encodes CDR1 MGHRA and CDR2 YSYEKL. Trimming cost V 0 bases and J 8 bases, with 10 bases left between them. The CDR3 spells CASSQDQRRGYTF. CDR3 in DNA: TGCGCCAGCAGCCAAGATCAAAGGCGAGGCTACACCTTC.

V and J are TRBV28 and TRBJ2-7; 8 bases match TRBD1. V lost 5 bases and J lost 3; bases outside the gene matches: 6. This CDR3 has 14 residues. CDR1 is MDHEN and CDR2 is SYDVKM in the germline V gene. This CDR3 reads CASSSRQGIYEQYF. In nucleotides, the CDR3 is TGTGCCAGCAGTAGCAGACAGGGGATCTACGAGCAGTACTTC.

The CDR3 region is CASSSPGSNQPQHF. The CDR3 DNA reads as TGTGCCAGCAGCTCACCAGGGAGCAATCAGCCCCAGCATTTT. The chain is built from TRBV7-9 and TRBJ1-5, with a possible D match to TRBD1 (5 bases). Germline V gives CDR1 SEHNR, CDR2 FQNEAQ (reference sequence). CDR3 length: 14 residues. V gave up 4 bases and J gave up 1 base, with 8 bases separating them.

This clonotype showed up just a few times. The V call is TRBV19, the J call TRBJ2-5; no clear D. CDR1 is LNHDA and CDR2 is SQIVND in the germline V gene (reference sequence). This CDR3 spans 14 amino acids. V lost 5 bases to trimming and J lost 1 base, with 11 bases between them. CDR3 protein: CASSPSPGQETQYF. The CDR3 DNA follows: TGTGCCAGTAGTCCATCCCCGGGCCAAGAGACCCAGTACTTC.

This clonotype has a count of ten or more. This chain links TRBV12-3 or TRBV12-4 with TRBJ2-5, with a possible D match to TRBD1 (6 bases). V was cut by 6 bases and J by 3 bases, with 17 bases left in between. The CDR3 spans 15 residues. CDR3 sequence (DNA): TGTGCCAGCAGCCCCAGGGGCAAGAGAGAAGAGACCCAGTACTTC. As protein: CASSPRGKREETQYF.